This TCR beta chain originates from a study of cytomegalovirus exposure and HLA in healthy donors. Losses at the gene ends were 6 bases for V and 3 bases for J; bases not matched to a gene: 12. CDR1 is SGDLS and CDR2 is YYNGEE in the germline V gene. The CDR3 is 16 amino acids. The PCR employed 60 Vbeta primers together with 13 Jbeta primers. Only in-frame clones appear in the TCRdb table, and some are missing; sequencing was by immunoSEQ multiplex PCR. The table shows 150,000 to 200,000 clones, with around 74% occurring only once. The origin of this receptor is a female donor in good health and CMV-seronegative. The sequencing input was PBMCs. The chain carries TRBV9 and TRBJ2-3, with TRBD2 matching over 8 bases. CDR3 sequence reads: CASTQRAGGGTDTQYF. The CDR3 nucleotides read TGTGCCAGCACTCAGAGGGCGGGAGGAGGGACAGATACGCAGTATTTT.